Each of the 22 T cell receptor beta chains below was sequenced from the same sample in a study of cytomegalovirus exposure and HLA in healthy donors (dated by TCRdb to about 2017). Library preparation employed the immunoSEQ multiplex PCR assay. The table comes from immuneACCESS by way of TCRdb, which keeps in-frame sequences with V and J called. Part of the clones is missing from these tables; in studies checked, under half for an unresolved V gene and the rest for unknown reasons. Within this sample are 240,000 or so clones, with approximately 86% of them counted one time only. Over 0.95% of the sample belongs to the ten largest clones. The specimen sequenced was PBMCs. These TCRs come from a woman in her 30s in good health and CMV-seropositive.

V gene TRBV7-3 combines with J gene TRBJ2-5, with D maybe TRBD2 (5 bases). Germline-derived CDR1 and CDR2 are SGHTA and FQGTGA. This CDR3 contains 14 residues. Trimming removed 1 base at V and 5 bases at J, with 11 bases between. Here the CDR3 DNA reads TGTGCCAGCAGCTTAAGTGGCGGGTTTGAGACCCAGTACTTC. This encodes CASSLSGGFETQYF.

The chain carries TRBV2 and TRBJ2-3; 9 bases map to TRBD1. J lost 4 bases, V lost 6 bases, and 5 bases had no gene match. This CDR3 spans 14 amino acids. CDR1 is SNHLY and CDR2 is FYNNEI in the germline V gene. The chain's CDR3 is CASSLDRGADTQYF. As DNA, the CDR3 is TGTGCCAGCAGCTTGGACAGGGGCGCAGATACGCAGTATTTT.

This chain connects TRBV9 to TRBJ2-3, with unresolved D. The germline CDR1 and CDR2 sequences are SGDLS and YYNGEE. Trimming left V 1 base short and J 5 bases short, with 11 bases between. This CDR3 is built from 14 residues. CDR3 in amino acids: CASSVTTERDTQYF. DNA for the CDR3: TGTGCCAGCAGCGTAACCACGGAGAGAGATACGCAGTATTTT.

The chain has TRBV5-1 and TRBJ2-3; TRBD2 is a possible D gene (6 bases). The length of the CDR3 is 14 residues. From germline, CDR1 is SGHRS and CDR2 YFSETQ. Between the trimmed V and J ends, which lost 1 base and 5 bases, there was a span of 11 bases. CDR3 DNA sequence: TGCGCCAGCAGCTTGAGGACGGAGGGAGATACGCAGTATTTT. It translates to CASSLRTEGDTQYF.

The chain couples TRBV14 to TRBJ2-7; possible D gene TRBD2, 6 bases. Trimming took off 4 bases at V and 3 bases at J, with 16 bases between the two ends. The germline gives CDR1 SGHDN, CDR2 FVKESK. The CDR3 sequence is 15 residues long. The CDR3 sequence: CASSLLGTPDYEQYF. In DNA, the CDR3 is TGTGCCAGCAGCCTTCTGGGGACTCCGGACTACGAGCAGTACTTC.

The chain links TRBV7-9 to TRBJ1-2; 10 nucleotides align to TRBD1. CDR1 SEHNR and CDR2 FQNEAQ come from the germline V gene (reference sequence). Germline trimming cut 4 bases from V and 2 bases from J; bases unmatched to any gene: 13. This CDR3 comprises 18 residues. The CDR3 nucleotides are TGTGCCAGCAGCTCACCTCCGGGACAGGGGAGAGTCAACTATGGCTACACCTTC. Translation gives CASSSPPGQGRVNYGYTF.

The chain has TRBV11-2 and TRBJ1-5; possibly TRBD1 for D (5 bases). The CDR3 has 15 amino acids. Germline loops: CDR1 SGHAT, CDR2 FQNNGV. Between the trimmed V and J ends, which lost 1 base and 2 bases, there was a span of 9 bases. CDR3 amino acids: CASSLAGIGNQPQHF. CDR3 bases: TGTGCCAGCAGCTTAGCAGGGATTGGCAATCAGCCCCAGCATTTT.

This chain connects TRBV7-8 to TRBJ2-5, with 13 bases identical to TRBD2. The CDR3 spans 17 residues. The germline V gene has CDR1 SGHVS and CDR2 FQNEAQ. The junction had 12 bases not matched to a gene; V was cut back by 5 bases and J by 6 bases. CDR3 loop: CASSRALGLAGRKTQYF. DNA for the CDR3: TGTGCCAGCAGCCGAGCCCTGGGACTAGCGGGGAGAAAGACCCAGTACTTC.

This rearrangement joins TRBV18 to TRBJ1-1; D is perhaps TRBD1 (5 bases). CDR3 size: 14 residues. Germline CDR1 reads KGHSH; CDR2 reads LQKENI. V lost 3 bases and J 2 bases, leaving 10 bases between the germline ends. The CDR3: CASSPRRGNTEAFF. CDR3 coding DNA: TGTGCCAGCTCACCGAGGAGGGGAAACACTGAAGCTTTCTTT.

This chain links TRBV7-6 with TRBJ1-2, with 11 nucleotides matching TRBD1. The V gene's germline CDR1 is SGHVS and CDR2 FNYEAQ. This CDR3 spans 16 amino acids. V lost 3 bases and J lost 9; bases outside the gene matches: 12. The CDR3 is CASSFGQGASPGSYTF. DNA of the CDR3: TGTGCCAGCAGCTTTGGACAGGGGGCCTCGCCGGGAAGCTACACCTTC.

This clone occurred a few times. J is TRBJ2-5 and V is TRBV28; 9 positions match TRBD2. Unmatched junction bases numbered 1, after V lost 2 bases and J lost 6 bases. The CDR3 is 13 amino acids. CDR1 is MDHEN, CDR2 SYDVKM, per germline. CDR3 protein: CASSLSGGQTQYF. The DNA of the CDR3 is TGTGCCAGCAGTTTAAGCGGGGGGCAGACCCAGTACTTC.

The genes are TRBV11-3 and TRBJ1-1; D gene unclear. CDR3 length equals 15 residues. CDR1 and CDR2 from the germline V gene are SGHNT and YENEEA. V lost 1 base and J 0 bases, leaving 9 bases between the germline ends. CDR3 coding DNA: TGTGCCAGCAGCTTAGTTCCAACAGTGAACACTGAAGCTTTCTTT. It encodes CASSLVPTVNTEAFF. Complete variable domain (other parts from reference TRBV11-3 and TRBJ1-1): EAGVVQSPRYKIIEKKQPVAFWCNPISGHNTLYWYLQNLGQGPELLIRYENEEAVDDSQLPKDRFSAERLKGVDSTLKIQPAELGDSAVYLCASSLVPTVNTEAFFGQGTRLTVV.

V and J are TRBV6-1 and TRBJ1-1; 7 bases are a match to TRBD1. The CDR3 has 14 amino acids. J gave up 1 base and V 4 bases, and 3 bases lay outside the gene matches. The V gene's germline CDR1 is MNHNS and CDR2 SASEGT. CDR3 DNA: TGTGCCAGCAGTGGGCAGGGGGAGAACACTGAAGCTTTCTTT. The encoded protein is CASSGQGENTEAFF.

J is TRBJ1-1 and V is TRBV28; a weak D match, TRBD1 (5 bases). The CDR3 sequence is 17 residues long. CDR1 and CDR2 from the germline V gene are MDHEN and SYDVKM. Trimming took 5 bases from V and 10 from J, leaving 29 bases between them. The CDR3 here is CASSPPQGLGSWGIAFF. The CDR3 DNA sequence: TGTGCCAGCAGTCCCCCCCAGGGTTTAGGCTCCTGGGGAATAGCTTTCTTT.

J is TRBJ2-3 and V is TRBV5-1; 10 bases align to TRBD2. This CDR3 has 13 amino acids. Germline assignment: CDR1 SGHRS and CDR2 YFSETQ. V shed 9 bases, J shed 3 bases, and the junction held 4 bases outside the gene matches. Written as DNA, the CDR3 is TGCGCCACGGGACTAGCGATGACAGATACGCAGTATTTT. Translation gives CATGLAMTDTQYF.

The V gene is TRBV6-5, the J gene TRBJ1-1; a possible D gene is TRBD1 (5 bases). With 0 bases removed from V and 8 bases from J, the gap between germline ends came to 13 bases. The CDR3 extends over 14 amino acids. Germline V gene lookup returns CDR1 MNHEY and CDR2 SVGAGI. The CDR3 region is CASSYSLIGGEAFF. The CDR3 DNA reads TGTGCCAGCAGTTACTCCCTCATCGGGGGGGAAGCTTTCTTT.

CDR3 DNA: TGTGCCAGCAGGAAAGGACTAGCGGGAGTCAGTGAGCAGTTCTTC. This translates into CASRKGLAGVSEQFF. The V and J genes are TRBV2 and TRBJ2-1; 13 positions agree with TRBD2. The CDR3 is 15 residues long. V shed 6 bases, J shed 9 bases, and the junction held 8 bases outside the gene matches. The V gene's germline CDR1 is SNHLY and CDR2 FYNNEI.

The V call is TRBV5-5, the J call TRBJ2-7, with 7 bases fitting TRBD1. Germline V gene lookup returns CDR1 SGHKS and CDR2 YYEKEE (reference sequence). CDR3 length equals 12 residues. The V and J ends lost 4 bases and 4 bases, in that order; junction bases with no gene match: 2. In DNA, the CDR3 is TGTGCCAGCAGCCCGACAGGGTACGAGCAGTACTTC. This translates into CASSPTGYEQYF. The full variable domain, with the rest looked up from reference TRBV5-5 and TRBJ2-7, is DAGVTQSPTHLIKTRGQQVTLRCSPISGHKSVSWYQQVLGQGPQFIFQYYEKEERGRGNFPDRFSARQFPNYSSELNVNALLLGDSALYLCASSPTGYEQYFGPGTRLTVT.

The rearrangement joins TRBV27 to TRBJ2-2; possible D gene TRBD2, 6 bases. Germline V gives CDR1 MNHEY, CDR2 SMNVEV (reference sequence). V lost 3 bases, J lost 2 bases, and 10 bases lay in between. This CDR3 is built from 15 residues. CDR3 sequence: CASSFGSGNTGELFF. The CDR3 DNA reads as TGTGCCAGCAGTTTCGGTAGCGGTAACACCGGGGAGCTGTTTTTT.

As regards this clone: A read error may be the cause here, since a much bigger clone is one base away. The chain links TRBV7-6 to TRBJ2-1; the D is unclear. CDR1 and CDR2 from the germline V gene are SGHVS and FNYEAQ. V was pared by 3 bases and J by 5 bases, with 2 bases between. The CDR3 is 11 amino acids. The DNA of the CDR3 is TGTGCCAGCAGCTTTAACAATGAGCAGTTCTTC. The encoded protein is CASSFNNEQFF.

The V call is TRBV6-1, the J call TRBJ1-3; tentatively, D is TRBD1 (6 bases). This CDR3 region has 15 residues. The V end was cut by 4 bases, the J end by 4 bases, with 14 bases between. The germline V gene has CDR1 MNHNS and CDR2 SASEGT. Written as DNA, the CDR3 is TGTGCCAGCAGTGCAACAGGGCCGGGGGGAAACACCATATATTTT. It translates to CASSATGPGGNTIYF.

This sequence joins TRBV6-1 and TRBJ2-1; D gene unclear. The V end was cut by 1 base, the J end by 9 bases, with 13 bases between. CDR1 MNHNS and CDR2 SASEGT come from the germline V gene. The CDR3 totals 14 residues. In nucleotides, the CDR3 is TGTGCCAGCAGTGAAGTAGGTAGCACGGGTGAGCAGTTCTTC. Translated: CASSEVGSTGEQFF.